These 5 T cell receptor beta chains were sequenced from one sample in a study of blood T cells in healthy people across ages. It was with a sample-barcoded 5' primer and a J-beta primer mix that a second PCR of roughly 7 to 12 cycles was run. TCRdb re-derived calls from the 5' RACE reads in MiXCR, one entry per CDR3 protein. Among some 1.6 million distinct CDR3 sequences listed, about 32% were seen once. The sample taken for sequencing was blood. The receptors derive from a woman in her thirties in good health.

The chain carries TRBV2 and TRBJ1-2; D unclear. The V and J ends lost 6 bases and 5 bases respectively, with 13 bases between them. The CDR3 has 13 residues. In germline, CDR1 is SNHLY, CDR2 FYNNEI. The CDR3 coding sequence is TGTGCCAGCAGGGTAGGACCGGGATATGGCTACACCTTC. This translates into CASRVGPGYGYTF.

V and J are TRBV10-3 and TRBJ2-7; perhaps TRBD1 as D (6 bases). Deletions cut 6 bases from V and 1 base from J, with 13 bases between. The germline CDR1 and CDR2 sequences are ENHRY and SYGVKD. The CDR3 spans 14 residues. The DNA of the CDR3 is TGTGCCATCAGCGATAAAACAGGGTCCTACGAGCAGTACTTC. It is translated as CAISDKTGSYEQYF.

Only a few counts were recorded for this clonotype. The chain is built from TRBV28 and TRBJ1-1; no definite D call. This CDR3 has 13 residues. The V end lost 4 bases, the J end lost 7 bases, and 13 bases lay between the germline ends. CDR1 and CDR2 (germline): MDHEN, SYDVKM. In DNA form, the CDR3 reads TGTGCCAGCAGTTCCCTCCCGAGTGGTGAAGCTTTCTTT. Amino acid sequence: CASSSLPSGEAFF.

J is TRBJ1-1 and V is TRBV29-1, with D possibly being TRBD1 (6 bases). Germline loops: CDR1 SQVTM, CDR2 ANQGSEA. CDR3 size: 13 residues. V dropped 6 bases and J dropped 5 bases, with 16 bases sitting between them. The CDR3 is CSVPGGIGTEAFF. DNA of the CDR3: TGCAGCGTGCCCGGGGGCATAGGGACTGAAGCTTTCTTT.

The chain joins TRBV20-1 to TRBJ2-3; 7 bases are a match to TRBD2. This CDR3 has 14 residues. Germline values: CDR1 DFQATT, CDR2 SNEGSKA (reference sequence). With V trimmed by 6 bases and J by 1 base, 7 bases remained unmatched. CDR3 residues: CSASREAGTDTQYF. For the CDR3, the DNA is TGCAGTGCATCACGGGAGGCCGGCACAGATACGCAGTATTTT.